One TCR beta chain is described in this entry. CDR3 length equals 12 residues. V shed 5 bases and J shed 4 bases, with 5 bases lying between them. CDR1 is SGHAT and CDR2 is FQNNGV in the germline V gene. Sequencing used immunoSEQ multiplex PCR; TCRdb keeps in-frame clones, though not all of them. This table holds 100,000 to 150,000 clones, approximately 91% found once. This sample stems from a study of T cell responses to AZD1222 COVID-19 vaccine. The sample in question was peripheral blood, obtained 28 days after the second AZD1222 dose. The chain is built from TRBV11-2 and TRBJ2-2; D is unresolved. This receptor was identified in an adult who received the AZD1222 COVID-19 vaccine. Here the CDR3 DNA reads TGTGCCAGCAGCCTTTCCACCGGGGAGCTGTTTTTT. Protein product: CASSLSTGELFF.